The rows below give T cell receptor beta chains drawn from one sample of a study of blood T cell repertoires in COVID-19. The method was immunoSEQ multiplex PCR; TCRdb's version includes in-frame clones alone and lacks a portion of them. The sample holds over 250,000 clones; roughly 85% are singletons and the top ten take 5.1%. The source material was peripheral blood. These TCRs come from a man aged 45-60 years with active or convalescent COVID-19. The CDR3 runs from the conserved cysteine through the conserved F or W. The D gene is left open where the match is weak. The listing skips clone size in some rows; elsewhere it reads once, few, many or a size class.

d_call,v_call,j_call,cdr3_length,clone_size,cdr3_nt,cdr3_aa
NA,TRBV5-6,TRBJ2-1,13,NA,TGTGCCAGCAGCTTCGGGTTTCCGAATGAGCAGTTCTTC,CASSFGFPNEQFF
NA,TRBV29-1,TRBJ1-1,15,NA,TGCAGCGTTGTTCCCCGGGGGGCGCGGAACACTGAAGCTTTCTTT,CSVVPRGARNTEAFF
TRBD2,TRBV6-5,TRBJ2-7,15,NA,TGTGCCAGCAGTTACTCCGGACTAGCGGGAGACGAGCAGTACTTC,CASSYSGLAGDEQYF
TRBD2,TRBV7-9,TRBJ2-1,14,NA,TGTGCCAGCAGAACGGGAGGGAGCTACAATGAGCAGTTCTTC,CASRTGGSYNEQFF
TRBD2,TRBV5-1,TRBJ2-7,15,few,TGCGCCAGCAGCTCTGGCGGGACTAGCACCTACGAGCAGTACTTC,CASSSGGTSTYEQYF
TRBD1,TRBV6-5,TRBJ1-4,15,NA,TGTGCCAGCAGCCGGGACAGGGGAAGGAGTGAAAAACTGTTTTTT,CASSRDRGRSEKLFF
TRBD1,TRBV12-3/TRBV12-4,TRBJ1-2,13,NA,TGTGCCAGCAGTTTCCGACAGGGTCGGGGCTACACCTTC,CASSFRQGRGYTF
TRBD2,TRBV11-3,TRBJ2-1,15,NA,TGTGCCAGCAGCCGGGGGGGGTTCTCCTACAATGAGCAGTTCTTC,CASSRGGFSYNEQFF
NA,TRBV6-5,TRBJ2-7,12,once,TGTGCCAGCTCCACGGGGTTGACCGAGCAGTACTTC,CASSTGLTEQYF
NA,TRBV13,TRBJ1-4,15,NA,TGTGCCAGCAGCTCGAATCGGGGTCTGGCTGAAAAACTGTTTTTT,CASSSNRGLAEKLFF
TRBD1,TRBV20-1,TRBJ2-1,13,NA,TGCAGTGCTAGTCACAGGGGGTACAATGAGCAGTTCTTC,CSASHRGYNEQFF
NA,TRBV7-3,TRBJ1-1,14,NA,TGTGCCAGCAGGTTACAGGAAGCGAACACTGAAGCTTTCTTT,CASRLQEANTEAFF
NA,TRBV3-1/TRBV3-2,TRBJ1-1,16,NA,TGTGCCAGCAGCCAAGTTATAGTTCAGGGGCCCACTGAAGCTTTCTTT,CASSQVIVQGPTEAFF
TRBD2,TRBV5-1,TRBJ2-2,16,NA,TGCGCCAGCAGCCCGGGACTAGCGGGGTACACCGGGGAGCTGTTTTTT,CASSPGLAGYTGELFF
TRBD1,TRBV3-1/TRBV3-2,TRBJ1-6,15,few,TGTGCCAGCAGCCCCAGGGGGACTGCTAATTCACCCCTCCACTTT,CASSPRGTANSPLHF
NA,TRBV6-1,TRBJ2-2,14,NA,TGTGCCAGCAGTGACCGGGGGACCGCCGGGGAGCTGTTTTTT,CASSDRGTAGELFF
TRBD1,TRBV25-1,TRBJ2-7,14,NA,TGTGCCAGCAGTGAAACAGGGGGCAGCTACGAGCAGTACTTC,CASSETGGSYEQYF
TRBD1,TRBV10-3,TRBJ1-5,18,NA,TGTGCCATCAGTGACCCTCATCAGGGGACAGGAGCTAATCAGCCCCAGCATTTT,CAISDPHQGTGANQPQHF
NA,TRBV5-1,TRBJ1-1,14,NA,TGCGCCAGCAGCTACCCGGGCAGGGAGGCTGAAGCTTTCTTT,CASSYPGREAEAFF
TRBD2,TRBV3-1/TRBV3-2,TRBJ2-2,19,once,TGTGCCAGCAGCCAACATCCGGGACTAGCGGGAGGGCCAGGCGGGGAGCTGTTTTTT,CASSQHPGLAGGPGGELFF
NA,TRBV20-1,TRBJ2-5,11,NA,TGCAGTGCTCCACTCGGAGAGACCCAGTACTTC,CSAPLGETQYF
NA,TRBV12-3/TRBV12-4,TRBJ1-1,13,NA,TGTGCCAGCAGTCGACAGTCGAACACTGAAGCTTTCTTT,CASSRQSNTEAFF
TRBD2,TRBV5-1,TRBJ2-2,16,NA,TGCGCCAGCAGCCTGGGACTAGCGGGAGGTACCGGGGAGCTGTTTTTT,CASSLGLAGGTGELFF
NA,TRBV2,TRBJ2-1,14,NA,TGTGCCAGCAGTGAGGTGCGCACCTACAATGAGCAGTTCTTC,CASSEVRTYNEQFF
TRBD1,TRBV19,TRBJ1-2,16,NA,TGTGCCAGTAGTACTTTAAGCAGGGGGCGTATCTATGGCTACACCTTC,CASSTLSRGRIYGYTF
TRBD1,TRBV25-1,TRBJ1-1,12,NA,TGTGCCAGCAAGACAGGGTACACTGAAGCTTTCTTT,CASKTGYTEAFF
NA,TRBV5-1,TRBJ2-3,15,NA,TGCGCCAGCACCCCCTGGAGCGGTACGCAGGATACGCAGTATTTT,CASTPWSGTQDTQYF
NA,TRBV6-6,TRBJ1-2,15,NA,TGTGCCAGCAGTTACTCGATTGGGGGCGGGTATGGCTACACCTTC,CASSYSIGGGYGYTF
NA,TRBV18,TRBJ1-1,13,once,TGTGCCAGCTCACCAGGGAGGAACACTGAAGCTTTCTTT,CASSPGRNTEAFF
NA,TRBV19,TRBJ2-5,14,NA,TGTGCCAGTAGTGACGGGACTCTCCAAGAGACCCAGTACTTC,CASSDGTLQETQYF
TRBD1,TRBV29-1,TRBJ2-2,12,NA,TGCAGCGGGACAGGGTTTAACGGGGAGCTGTTTTTT,CSGTGFNGELFF
TRBD2,TRBV28,TRBJ2-7,13,once,TGTGCCAGCAAGGAAGGTAGCGGGACCGAGCAGTACTTC,CASKEGSGTEQYF
TRBD1,TRBV19,TRBJ1-5,14,few,TGTGCCAGTAGTATATCAGGGGGTGGCCAGCCCCAGCATTTT,CASSISGGGQPQHF
NA,TRBV28,TRBJ1-5,15,NA,TGTGCCAGCAGGACGGGAGGGTCTAGCAATCAGCCCCAGCATTTT,CASRTGGSSNQPQHF
NA,TRBV7-9,TRBJ2-4,12,NA,TGTGCCAGCAGCTTAGGGCAAAACATTCAGTACTTC,CASSLGQNIQYF
TRBD2,TRBV11-2,TRBJ2-4,16,NA,TGTGCCAGCAGCCGGACTAGCGGGGTAGCCAAAAACATTCAGTACTTC,CASSRTSGVAKNIQYF
TRBD2,TRBV19,TRBJ2-7,14,NA,TGTGCCACAACCTCAAGCGGGAGATTTTCCGAGCAGTACTTC,CATTSSGRFSEQYF
TRBD1,TRBV27,TRBJ1-1,16,once,TGTGCCAGCAGTTTATCCACCACCCCGGGACAGGGATTGGCTTTCTTT,CASSLSTTPGQGLAFF
TRBD2,TRBV5-6,TRBJ2-3,14,NA,TGTGCCAGCAGCCATAGCGGGAGGGTAGATACGCAGTATTTT,CASSHSGRVDTQYF
TRBD2,TRBV4-1,TRBJ2-7,15,NA,TGCGCCAGCAGCCACGGGACTAGCGGGGTTTACGAGCAGTACTTC,CASSHGTSGVYEQYF
TRBD2,TRBV6-2/TRBV6-3,TRBJ2-7,17,NA,TGTGCCAGCAGCCACCGGACTAGCGGGAGGCGGGTCTACGAGCAGTACTTC,CASSHRTSGRRVYEQYF
NA,TRBV7-2,TRBJ1-2,15,NA,TGTGCCAGCAGCTTAGCGACAGTTGTCAACTATGGCTACACCTTC,CASSLATVVNYGYTF
NA,TRBV2,TRBJ1-6,13,few,TGTGCCAGCAGTGCTACCCAGGGCTCACCCCTCCACTTT,CASSATQGSPLHF
TRBD2,TRBV4-1,TRBJ2-1,16,NA,TGCGCCAGCAGCCAAGAATGGCTAGCGGGGGCCAATGAGCAGTTCTTC,CASSQEWLAGANEQFF
NA,TRBV7-9,TRBJ1-4,12,NA,TGTGCCAGCAGCCACCGGAATGAAAAACTGTTTTTT,CASSHRNEKLFF
TRBD1,TRBV6-2/TRBV6-3,TRBJ2-2,17,NA,TGTGCCAGCAGTTCGGGTTGGGGGACAGTGGACACCGGGGAGCTGTTTTTT,CASSSGWGTVDTGELFF
NA,TRBV3-1/TRBV3-2,TRBJ2-7,12,NA,TGTGCCAGCAGCCAGGAACCGGGACAAGCCGTCTTC,CASSQEPGQAVF
NA,TRBV29-1,TRBJ1-4,12,few,TGCAGCGTTGGGGCACGGGGAGAAAAACTGTTTTTT,CSVGARGEKLFF
TRBD2,TRBV5-1,TRBJ2-3,15,few,TGCGCCAGCCATCAATCAAGCGGGAGTACAGATACGCAGTATTTT,CASHQSSGSTDTQYF
TRBD1,TRBV5-1,TRBJ1-2,16,NA,TGCGCCAGCAGCTTGGGAGGGACAGCCAAATATGATGGCTACACCTTC,CASSLGGTAKYDGYTF
NA,TRBV15,TRBJ2-1,13,NA,TGTGCCACCAGCAGAGGGACAGCGGGACAGCAGTTCTTC,CATSRGTAGQQFF
NA,TRBV5-1,TRBJ1-1,15,once,TGCGCCAGCAGCTTGGCGACATTACCGAACACTGAAGCTTTCTTT,CASSLATLPNTEAFF
NA,TRBV28,TRBJ1-1,18,NA,TGTGCCAGCAGTCGAACCCACTTGCGGGGGGCCCGGGGCACTGAAGCTTTCTTT,CASSRTHLRGARGTEAFF
NA,TRBV28,TRBJ2-3,16,NA,TGTGCCAGCAGTATTGGAGACTCAATGTTCACAGATACGCAGTATTTT,CASSIGDSMFTDTQYF
TRBD2,TRBV2,TRBJ2-3,15,NA,TGTGCCAGCAGTGACAGAGCGGGAACTACAGATACGCAGTATTTT,CASSDRAGTTDTQYF
NA,TRBV11-1,TRBJ2-1,15,NA,TGTGCCAGCAGCTTTTCCGCGGTCAGTCTACCCTTTCACTTCTTC,CASSFSAVSLPFHFF